This TCR beta chain was identified in a study of T cells after yellow fever vaccination. The study, taken as a whole, reports: Most clones from primary vaccination resurfaced after the booster (around 97% CD4, 88% CD8).

TCRdb analysed the 5' RACE reads with MiXCR anew, one entry per CDR3 protein. Seen here are over 250,000 distinct CDR3 sequences, roughly 4% observed once, and the top ten hold around 23%. V lost 5 bases, J lost 15 bases, and 26 bases lay in between. This CDR3 has 15 residues. The germline V gene encodes CDR1 MNHEY and CDR2 SVGAGI. This clonotype occurred many times. Its antigen remains unknown. The rearrangement joins TRBV6-5 to TRBJ2-4, with D perhaps being TRBD1 or TRBD2 (5 bases each). The source is a young man who received the YFV17D yellow fever vaccine. Source: PBMCs, taken 5 days after the yellow fever booster vaccination. The CDR3 DNA sequence: TGTGCCAGCAGTCAAAGAGGGGTCGGGACCGCGGTTCCGTACTTC. It specifies CASSQRGVGTAVPYF.